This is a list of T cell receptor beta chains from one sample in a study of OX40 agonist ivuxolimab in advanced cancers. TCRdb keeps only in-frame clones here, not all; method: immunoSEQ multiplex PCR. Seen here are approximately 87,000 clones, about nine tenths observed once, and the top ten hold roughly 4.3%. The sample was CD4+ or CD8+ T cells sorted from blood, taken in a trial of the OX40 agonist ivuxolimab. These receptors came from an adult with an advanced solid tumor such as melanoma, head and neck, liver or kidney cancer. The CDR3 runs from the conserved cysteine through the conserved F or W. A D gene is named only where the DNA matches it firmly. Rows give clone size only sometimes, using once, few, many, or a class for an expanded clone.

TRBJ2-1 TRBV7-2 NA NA TGTGCCAGCAGCCCAAGTCGGGAGAACTACAATGAGCAGTTCTTC CASSPSRENYNEQFF
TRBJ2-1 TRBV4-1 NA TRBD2 TGCGCCAGCAGCCAAGAGGCTAGCGGGAAATCACCGAAGCAGTTCTTC CASSQEASGKSPKQFF
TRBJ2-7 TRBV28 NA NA TGTGCCAGCAGTTTATCCAGCGGGCTAGGGCAGTACTTC CASSLSSGLGQYF
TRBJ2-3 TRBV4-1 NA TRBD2 TGCGCCAGCAGCCTGAGGACTAGCGGGGTTTCGGATACGCAGTATTTT CASSLRTSGVSDTQYF
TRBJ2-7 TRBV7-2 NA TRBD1 TGTGCCAGCAGCCTGGGACAGACCTCCTACGAGCAGTACTTC CASSLGQTSYEQYF
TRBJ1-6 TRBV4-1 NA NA TGCGCCAGCAGCCAACCCCTCGGGCGAAGGGTCCTTAATTCACCCCTCCACTTT CASSQPLGRRVLNSPLHF
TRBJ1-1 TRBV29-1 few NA TGCAGCGCAAACAGGGTACCCACTGAAGCTTTCTTT CSANRVPTEAFF
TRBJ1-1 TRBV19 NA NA TGTGCCAGTAGTGTCCAGGGTGGGGACACTGAAGCTTTCTTT CASSVQGGDTEAFF
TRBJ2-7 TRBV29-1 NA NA TGCAGCGTTCGAATAGGGGGGAGCTCCTACGAGCAGTACTTC CSVRIGGSSYEQYF
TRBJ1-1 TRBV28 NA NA TGTGCCAGCTTACCGGGGGGCTCGTTCACTGAAGCTTTCTTT CASLPGGSFTEAFF
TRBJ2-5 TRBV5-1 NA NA TGCGCCAGCAGCCGGGGCAGCCCCCCAGAGACCCAGTACTTC CASSRGSPPETQYF
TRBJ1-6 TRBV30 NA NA TGTGCCTGGAGACGACAGTATTCACCCCTCCACTTT CAWRRQYSPLHF
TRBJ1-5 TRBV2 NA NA TGTGCCAGCAGGCAAGAAGGGTTCACGGTGCATTTT CASRQEGFTVHF
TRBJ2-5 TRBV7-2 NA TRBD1 TGTGCCAGCAGCCGACGTAGGGGGCTAGGTGAGACCCAGTACTTC CASSRRRGLGETQYF
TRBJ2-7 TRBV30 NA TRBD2 TGTGCCTGGAAGGGAGGGGACTACGAGCAGTACTTC CAWKGGDYEQYF
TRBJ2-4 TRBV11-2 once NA TGTGCCAGCAGCTTGAAAGGCCGACTAGCCAAAAACATTCAGTACTTC CASSLKGRLAKNIQYF
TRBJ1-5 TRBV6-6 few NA TGTGCCAGCAGTTACTCGGGACACTCCAATCAGCCCCAGCATTTT CASSYSGHSNQPQHF
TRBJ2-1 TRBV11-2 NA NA TGTGCCAGCAGCTCGCACAATGAGCAGTTCTTC CASSSHNEQFF
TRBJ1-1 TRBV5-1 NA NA TGCGCCAGCAGCTTGCCGGGGGGCTGGGACACTGAAGCTTTCTTT CASSLPGGWDTEAFF
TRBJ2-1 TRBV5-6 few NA TGTGCCAGCAGCCTCGGGTTCGGGATTGAGCAGTTCTTC CASSLGFGIEQFF
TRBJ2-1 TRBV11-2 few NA TGTGCCAGCAGCCCGGGGGCAGGGTATGAGCAGTTCTTC CASSPGAGYEQFF
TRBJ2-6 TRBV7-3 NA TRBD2 TGTGCCAGCAGCACCCCGCCCGGGACTAAACCCTCTGGGGCCAACGTCCTGACTTTC CASSTPPGTKPSGANVLTF